The 15 T cell receptor beta chains below were found in one sample sequenced in a study of T cells in Graves' hyperthyroidism and ophthalmopathy. Authors of the study amplified TCR beta CDR3 regions from RNA transcripts. The HTBI primer set was used in a first-round RT-PCR of the TCR CDR3. TCRdb analysed the multiplex PCR reads with MiXCR anew, one entry per CDR3 protein. The table shows over 500,000 distinct CDR3 sequences, with about 15% occurring only once. The sequenced sample consisted of blood. The source of these receptors is a woman aged 40 to 50 with Graves' hyperthyroidism.

The J gene is TRBJ1-1, the V gene TRBV6-1, with D hard to call. Looked up from germline, CDR1 is MNHNS and CDR2 is SASEGT. V lost 6 bases to trimming and J lost 0 bases, with 11 bases between them. The CDR3 runs 14 residues. CDR3: CASRTQRLNTEAFF. The DNA for the CDR3 is TGTGCCAGCAGGACACAGAGATTGAACACTGAAGCTTTCTTT.

The count of this clonotype is one. As the CDR3 is not closed by the conserved phenylalanine or tryptophan, this likely results from a read error. The J gene is TRBJ2-3, the V gene TRBV7-9; D is undetermined. The V end lost 0 bases, the J end lost 3 bases, and 4 bases lay between the germline ends. The CDR3 has 13 amino acids. Germline V gene data show CDR1 as SEHNR and CDR2 as FQNEAQ (reference sequence). The CDR3 loop is CASSLARTDTQYL. The CDR3 nucleotides read TGTGCCAGCAGCTTAGCAAGGACAGATACGCAGTATCTT.

V gene TRBV9 combines with J gene TRBJ2-7; the D gene is possibly TRBD1 (5 bases). Germline V lookup: CDR1 SGDLS, CDR2 YYNGEE. V was clipped by 0 bases and J by 0 bases, with 13 bases between them. The CDR3 covers 16 residues. Here the CDR3 DNA reads TGTGCCAGCAGCGTAGGGGGCAGGCTCGTCTCCTACGAGCAGTACTTC. Encoded protein: CASSVGGRLVSYEQYF.

The V gene is TRBV7-9, the J gene TRBJ2-1, with D maybe TRBD1 (6 bases). The germline CDR1 and CDR2 sequences are SEHNR and FQNEAQ (reference sequence). V lost 2 bases, J lost 8 bases, and 16 bases lay in between. The CDR3 totals 15 residues. The CDR3 protein is CASSLIPQQGDEQFF. The CDR3 DNA sequence: TGTGCCAGCAGCTTAATTCCCCAACAGGGTGATGAGCAGTTCTTC.

The chain is built from TRBV7-9 and TRBJ2-2; 8 nucleotides align to TRBD2. The V segment lost 5 bases and the J segment 6 bases; nucleotides outside the gene matches: 11. The CDR3 is made up of 16 amino acids. Germline V gene lookup returns CDR1 SEHNR and CDR2 FQNEAQ (reference sequence). The CDR3, as DNA: TGTGCCAGCAGCCTCGAGGGCGGGAGGAAACCCGGGGAGCTGTTTTTT. Protein sequence: CASSLEGGRKPGELFF. Based on the CDR3 plus reference TRBV7-9 and TRBJ2-2, the full variable domain is DTGVSQNPRHKITKRGQNVTFRCDPISEHNRLYWYRQTLGQGPEFLTYFQNEAQLEKSRLLSDRFSAERPKGSFSTLEIQRTEQGDSAMYLCASSLEGGRKPGELFFGEGSRLTVL.

The chain employs TRBV28 and TRBJ1-5, with 11 bases aligning to TRBD1. The CDR3 covers 15 residues. Germline trimming cut 6 bases from V and 7 bases from J; bases unmatched to any gene: 8. Germline CDR1 reads MDHEN; CDR2 reads SYDVKM. The CDR3, as DNA: TGTGCCAGCAGCCCCCCGGGACAGGGGGAGCAGCCCCAGCATTTT. Its protein product is CASSPPGQGEQPQHF.

This clonotype was seen only a few times. Sequence at one end of the junction differs from germline and may be a read error. This chain uses TRBV7-7 with TRBJ2-3; D is unclear. Germline V gene data show CDR1 as SSHAT and CDR2 as FNYEAQ (reference sequence). This CDR3 is 14 amino acids long. The CDR3 sequence is CASSLVVGSDTQYF. The CDR3 nucleotides are TGTGCTAGCAGCTTAGTTGTCGGATCGGATACGCAGTATTTT.

This clonotype was seen only a few times. V gene TRBV29-1 combines with J gene TRBJ1-2, with D possibly TRBD1 on 5 matching bases. The ends were cut back, 3 bases at V and 5 bases at J, with 16 bases in the middle. Germline loops: CDR1 SQVTM, CDR2 ANQGSEA. This CDR3 region has 14 residues. CDR3 protein: CSVDDGGLGYGYTF. The CDR3 DNA is TGCAGCGTTGACGACGGGGGACTTGGATATGGCTACACCTTC.

This clonotype was recorded at least ten times. The chain recombines TRBV7-3 with TRBJ2-2; TRBD2 agrees at 11 bases. Germline V CDR1 and CDR2: SGHTA, FQGTGA. There are 19 residues in the CDR3. V shed 5 bases and J 4 bases; nucleotides not matched to a gene: 15. CDR3 sequence: CASSHSGRAREGFTGELFF. In nucleotides, the CDR3 is TGTGCCAGCAGCCATAGCGGGAGGGCCCGGGAGGGTTTCACCGGGGAGCTGTTTTTT.

This clonotype was seen more than once but under ten times. V gene TRBV10-3 combines with J gene TRBJ2-5; TRBD2 agrees at 15 bases. The junction had 3 bases not matched to a gene; V was cut back by 4 bases and J by 12 bases. This CDR3 comprises 13 residues. Germline lookup yields CDR1 ENHRY and CDR2 SYGVKD. This chain's CDR3 is CAISGTSGRAEYF. The CDR3 DNA reads as TGTGCCATCAGTGGGACTAGCGGGAGGGCGGAGTACTTC.

In this sample, this clonotype turned up many times. The chain uses TRBV5-5 and TRBJ1-1; D might be TRBD1 (6 bases). The germline V gene has CDR1 SGHKS and CDR2 YYEKEE (reference sequence). The CDR3 runs 15 residues. Trimming pared 4 bases from V and 4 bases from J, leaving 17 bases between. The CDR3 nucleotides read TGTGCCAGCAGCAACACAGGGCAACCCGCCACTGAAGCTTTCTTT. Translation: CASSNTGQPATEAFF.

The table lists this clonotype with many counts. The chain carries TRBV27 and TRBJ2-1; TRBD2 aligns across 7 bases. The CDR3 has 16 amino acids. V shed 5 bases and J 7 bases; nucleotides not matched to a gene: 14. Per germline, CDR1 MNHEY and CDR2 SMNVEV (reference sequence). The DNA for the CDR3 is TGTGCCAGCAGTCCCATACGGACTAGTGGGGTGAATGAGCAGTTCTTC. As protein: CASSPIRTSGVNEQFF.

The table lists this clonotype with a few counts. This chain uses TRBV20-1 with TRBJ2-3; 7 nucleotides agree with TRBD2. The CDR3 length is 16 residues. V trimming: 0 bases; J trimming: 5 bases; junction bases outside the gene matches: 11. Per germline, CDR1 DFQATT and CDR2 SNEGSKA (reference sequence). This chain's CDR3 is CSAREFRAGVVDTQYF. CDR3 nucleotide sequence: TGCAGTGCTAGAGAGTTTCGGGCGGGAGTGGTAGATACGCAGTATTTT.

This clonotype was picked up many times. The chain links TRBV11-2 to TRBJ2-2, with D unclear. V lost 2 bases and J 7 bases, leaving 8 bases between the germline ends. CDR3 length equals 13 residues. Germline V gene lookup returns CDR1 SGHAT and CDR2 FQNNGV. The CDR3 here is CASSLLRDGELFF. CDR3 coding DNA: TGTGCCAGCAGCTTACTCCGCGACGGGGAGCTGTTTTTT.

This clonotype was detected ten times or more. CDR3 DNA: TGTGCCAGCAGCTTGGTTTCAGGATTCGGTGAAAAACTGTTTTTT. Its protein product is CASSLVSGFGEKLFF. V usage is TRBV5-6 and J usage is TRBJ1-4; no definite D call. Germline loops: CDR1 SGHDT, CDR2 YYEEEE. This CDR3 has 15 amino acids. Trimming stripped 0 bases from V and 7 bases from J, with 13 bases between.